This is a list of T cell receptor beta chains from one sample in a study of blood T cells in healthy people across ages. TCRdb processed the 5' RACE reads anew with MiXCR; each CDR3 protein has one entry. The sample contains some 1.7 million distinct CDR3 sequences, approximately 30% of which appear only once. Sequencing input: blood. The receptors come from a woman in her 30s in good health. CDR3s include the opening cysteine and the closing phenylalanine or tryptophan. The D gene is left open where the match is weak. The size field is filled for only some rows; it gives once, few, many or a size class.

CASSLKQGAVDNEQFF	TGTGCCAGCAGCTTAAAACAGGGGGCGGTAGACAATGAGCAGTTCTTC	once	TRBD1	TRBV7-3	TRBJ2-1
CASRWDRGYYEQFF	TGCGCCAGCAGATGGGACAGGGGATACTACGAGCAGTTCTTC	-	TRBD1	TRBV5-1	TRBJ2-1
CASSTRRGTADTQYF	TGCGCCAGCAGCACACGCAGAGGGACAGCAGATACGCAGTATTTT	-	TRBD1	TRBV5-1	TRBJ2-3
CASSSPIAGALNEQFF	TGTGCCAGCAGTTCCCCCATAGCGGGGGCATTGAATGAGCAGTTCTTC	few	TRBD2	TRBV6-6	TRBJ2-1
CASSPTGGFSYEQYF	TGTGCCAGCAGCCCCACTGGGGGGTTTTCCTACGAGCAGTACTTC	few	-	TRBV7-9	TRBJ2-7
CSTRSQGGPHEQYF	TGCAGTACTAGATCACAGGGGGGCCCCCACGAGCAGTACTTC	-	TRBD1	TRBV20-1	TRBJ2-7
CASKLDSPAYEQYF	TGTGCCAGCAAATTGGACAGTCCAGCCTACGAGCAGTACTTC	many	-	TRBV6-5	TRBJ2-7
CASSLGADEQFF	TGTGCCAGCAGTTTAGGGGCGGATGAGCAGTTCTTC	few	-	TRBV12-3/TRBV12-4	TRBJ2-1
CSARIWNTEAFF	TGCAGTGCTAGAATCTGGAACACTGAAGCTTTCTTT	-	-	TRBV20-1	TRBJ1-1
CASSVSGTSYNEQFF	TGTGCCAGCAGCGTTAGCGGGACTTCTTACAATGAGCAGTTCTTC	few	TRBD2	TRBV9	TRBJ2-1
CASSRDSGGAYEQYF	TGCGCCAGTTCTAGAGATAGCGGGGGAGCCTACGAGCAGTACTTC	many	TRBD2	TRBV5-1	TRBJ2-7
CASSYYGGAGEQFF	TGTGCCAGCAGTTACTACGGGGGGGCCGGAGAGCAGTTCTTC	-	TRBD2	TRBV6-5	TRBJ2-1
CASSYSIRSTEAFF	TGTGCCAGCAGTTACTCGATCAGGTCCACTGAAGCTTTCTTT	many	-	TRBV6-5	TRBJ1-1
CASTLRRSQETQYF	TGTGCCAGCACCCTCCGACGGTCCCAAGAGACCCAGTACTTC	-	-	TRBV28	TRBJ2-5
CASSYSGTGYDHEQYF	TGTGCCAGCAGTTACTCCGGGACAGGGTATGATCACGAGCAGTACTTC	-	TRBD1	TRBV6-5	TRBJ2-7
CASTSGRTNYGYTF	TGTGCCAGCACCTCCGGGAGAACCAACTATGGCTACACCTTC	-	-	TRBV7-9	TRBJ1-2
CSFSGGFTDTQYF	TGCAGCTTTAGCGGGGGTTTCACAGATACGCAGTATTTT	-	TRBD2	TRBV29-1	TRBJ2-3
CASSLDLVEPGNTIYF	TGTGCCAGCAGCCTAGACCTCGTAGAGCCTGGAAACACCATATATTTT	-	-	TRBV6-6	TRBJ1-3
CASARGPETQYF	TGCGCCAGCGCCCGGGGGCCAGAGACCCAGTACTTC	few	-	TRBV5-1	TRBJ2-5
CASSNPQGIQETQYF	TGTGCCAGCAGCAATCCACAGGGGATCCAAGAGACCCAGTACTTC	-	TRBD1	TRBV7-9	TRBJ2-5
CASSVVGQGSNNEQFF	TGTGCCAGCAGCGTAGTCGGTCAGGGGTCGAACAATGAGCAGTTCTTC	few	-	TRBV9	TRBJ2-1
CANSSDTDNSPLHF	TGTGCCAACAGCTCAGACACTGATAATTCACCCCTCCACTTT	few	-	TRBV7-9	TRBJ1-6
CATSISSGSVSYNEQFF	TGTGCCACCAGCATATCTAGCGGGAGTGTATCCTACAATGAGCAGTTCTTC	many	TRBD2	TRBV15	TRBJ2-1
CSALTQSTDTQYF	TGCAGTGCCCTCACGCAGAGCACAGATACGCAGTATTTT	many	-	TRBV20-1	TRBJ2-3
CASSYGLAGSNEQFF	TGTGCCAGCAGTTATGGACTAGCGGGCTCTAATGAGCAGTTCTTC	many	TRBD2	TRBV7-3	TRBJ2-1